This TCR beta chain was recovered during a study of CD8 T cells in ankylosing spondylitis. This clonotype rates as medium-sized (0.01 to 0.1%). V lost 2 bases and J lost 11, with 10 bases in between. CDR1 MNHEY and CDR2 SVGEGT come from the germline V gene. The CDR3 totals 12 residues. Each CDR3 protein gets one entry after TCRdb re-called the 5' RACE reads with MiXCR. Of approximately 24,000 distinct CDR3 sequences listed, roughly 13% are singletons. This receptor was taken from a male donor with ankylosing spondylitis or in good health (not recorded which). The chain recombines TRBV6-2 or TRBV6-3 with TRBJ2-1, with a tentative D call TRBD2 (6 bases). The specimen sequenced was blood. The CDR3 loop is CASSYRTNQQFF. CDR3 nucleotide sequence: TGTGCCAGCAGTTACCGGACTAACCAGCAGTTCTTC.